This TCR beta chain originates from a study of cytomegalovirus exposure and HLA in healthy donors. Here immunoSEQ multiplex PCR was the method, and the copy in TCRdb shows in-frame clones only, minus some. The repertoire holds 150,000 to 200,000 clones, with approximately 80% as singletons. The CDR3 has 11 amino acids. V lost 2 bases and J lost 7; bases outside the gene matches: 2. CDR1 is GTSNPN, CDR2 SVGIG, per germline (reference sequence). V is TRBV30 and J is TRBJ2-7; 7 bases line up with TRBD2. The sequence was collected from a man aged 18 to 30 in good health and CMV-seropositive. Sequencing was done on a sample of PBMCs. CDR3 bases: TGTGCCTGGAGTCCGGGGGGTGAGCAGTACTTC. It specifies CAWSPGGEQYF.